Listed here is a single T cell receptor (beta chain). Its specificity is unknown. V dropped 5 bases and J dropped 0 bases, with 7 bases sitting between them. Germline V lookup: CDR1 SEHNR, CDR2 FQNEAQ (reference sequence). The CDR3 has 13 residues. In TCRdb, the reads were re-called with MiXCR into one record per CDR3 protein. The sample includes more than 150,000 distinct CDR3 sequences, 23% of them seen just once. This specimen comes from a study of T cell repertoires in cytomegalovirus infection. Study-level findings and limits: It was HLA-C-restricted CMV-specific TCR beta clonotypes that dominated the response ex vivo.

The sample consisted of PBMCs. The origin of this receptor is a human donor in good health (CMV status not recorded). Some clones in this sample may be carry-over from other donors' samples. The genes are TRBV7-9 and TRBJ1-2; D ambiguous. In DNA form, the CDR3 reads TGTGCCAGCAGCGAAGCTTCTAACTATGGCTACACCTTC. It encodes CASSEASNYGYTF.